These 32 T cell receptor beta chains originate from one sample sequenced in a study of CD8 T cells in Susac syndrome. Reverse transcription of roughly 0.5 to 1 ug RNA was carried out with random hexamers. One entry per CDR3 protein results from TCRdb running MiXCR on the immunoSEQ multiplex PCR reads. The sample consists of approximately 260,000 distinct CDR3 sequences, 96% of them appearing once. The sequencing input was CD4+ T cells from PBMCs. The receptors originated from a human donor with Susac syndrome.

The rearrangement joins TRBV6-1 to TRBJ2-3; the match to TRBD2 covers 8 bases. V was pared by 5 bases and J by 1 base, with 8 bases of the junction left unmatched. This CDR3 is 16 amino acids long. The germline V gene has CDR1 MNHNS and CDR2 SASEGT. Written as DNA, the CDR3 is TGTGCCAGCAGTCGCCAGGGACTAGAGCGCACAGATACGCAGTATTTT. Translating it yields CASSRQGLERTDTQYF.

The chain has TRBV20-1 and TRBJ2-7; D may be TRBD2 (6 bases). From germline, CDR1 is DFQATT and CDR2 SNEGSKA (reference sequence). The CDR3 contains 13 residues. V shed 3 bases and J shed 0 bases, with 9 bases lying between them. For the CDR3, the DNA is TGCAGTGCTAGGGCGGGATTCTCCTACGAGCAGTACTTC. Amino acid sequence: CSARAGFSYEQYF.

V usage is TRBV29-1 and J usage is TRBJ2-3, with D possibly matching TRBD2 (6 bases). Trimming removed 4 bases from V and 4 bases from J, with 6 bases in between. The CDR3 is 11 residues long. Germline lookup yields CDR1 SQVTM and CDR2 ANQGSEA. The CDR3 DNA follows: TGCAGCGTTGGGGAGGCAGATACGCAGTATTTT. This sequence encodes CSVGEADTQYF.

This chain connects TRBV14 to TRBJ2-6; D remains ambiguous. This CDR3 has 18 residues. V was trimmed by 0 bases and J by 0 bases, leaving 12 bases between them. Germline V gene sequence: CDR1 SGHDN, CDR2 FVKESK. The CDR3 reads CASSQDRWIGSGANVLTF. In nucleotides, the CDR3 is TGTGCCAGCAGCCAAGACAGGTGGATCGGCTCTGGGGCCAACGTCCTGACTTTC.

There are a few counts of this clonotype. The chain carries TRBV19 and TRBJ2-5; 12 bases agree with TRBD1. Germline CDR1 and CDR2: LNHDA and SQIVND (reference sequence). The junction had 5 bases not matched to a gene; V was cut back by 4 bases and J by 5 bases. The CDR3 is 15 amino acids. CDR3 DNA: TGTGCCAGTAGTACCGGGACAGGGGGCTTGGAGACCCAGTACTTC. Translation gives CASSTGTGGLETQYF.

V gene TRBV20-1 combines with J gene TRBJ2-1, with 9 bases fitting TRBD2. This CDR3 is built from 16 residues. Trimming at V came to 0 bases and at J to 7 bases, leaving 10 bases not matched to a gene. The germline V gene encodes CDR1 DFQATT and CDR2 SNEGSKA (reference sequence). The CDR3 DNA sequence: TGCAGTGCTAGAGATATGGGGACTAGCCTGGGGAATGAGCAGTTCTTC. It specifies CSARDMGTSLGNEQFF.

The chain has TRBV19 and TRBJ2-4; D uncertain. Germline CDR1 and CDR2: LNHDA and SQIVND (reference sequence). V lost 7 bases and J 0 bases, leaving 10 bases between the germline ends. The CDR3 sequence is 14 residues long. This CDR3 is CASIDRGAKNIQYF. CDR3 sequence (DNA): TGTGCCAGTATTGATAGAGGAGCCAAAAACATTCAGTACTTC.

CDR3 nucleotide sequence: TGCAGCGTTGGGGGACTTCAAGAGACCCAGTACTTC. This sequence encodes CSVGGLQETQYF. The V gene is TRBV29-1, the J gene TRBJ2-5, with TRBD2 as a possible D gene (6 bases). This CDR3 comprises 12 residues. Germline V gene lookup returns CDR1 SQVTM and CDR2 ANQGSEA. V was clipped by 4 bases and J by 2 bases, with 8 bases between them.

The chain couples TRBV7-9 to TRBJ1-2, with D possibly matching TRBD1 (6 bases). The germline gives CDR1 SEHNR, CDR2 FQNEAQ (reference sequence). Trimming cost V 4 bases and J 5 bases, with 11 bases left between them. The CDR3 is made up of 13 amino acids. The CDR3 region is CASSSTGMYGYTF. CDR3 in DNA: TGTGCCAGCAGCTCCACAGGGATGTATGGCTACACCTTC.

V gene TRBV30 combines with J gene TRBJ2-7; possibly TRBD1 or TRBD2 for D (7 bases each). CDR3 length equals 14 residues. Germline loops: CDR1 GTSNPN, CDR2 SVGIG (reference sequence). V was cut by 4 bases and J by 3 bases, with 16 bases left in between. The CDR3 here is CAWTRGRGGYEQYF. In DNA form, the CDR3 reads TGTGCCTGGACCCGAGGCAGGGGGGGCTACGAGCAGTACTTC.

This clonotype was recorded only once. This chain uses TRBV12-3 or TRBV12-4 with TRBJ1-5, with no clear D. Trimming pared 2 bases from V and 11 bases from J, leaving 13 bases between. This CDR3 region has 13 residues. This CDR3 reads CASSLSETQAQHF. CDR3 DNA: TGTGCCAGCAGTTTATCCGAAACCCAGGCCCAGCATTTT.

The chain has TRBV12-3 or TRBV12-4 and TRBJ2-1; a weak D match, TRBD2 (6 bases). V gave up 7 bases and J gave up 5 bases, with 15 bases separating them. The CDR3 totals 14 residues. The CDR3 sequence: CASNLVGRHNEQFF. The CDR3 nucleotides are TGTGCCAGCAACCTGGTGGGGAGGCACAATGAGCAGTTCTTC.

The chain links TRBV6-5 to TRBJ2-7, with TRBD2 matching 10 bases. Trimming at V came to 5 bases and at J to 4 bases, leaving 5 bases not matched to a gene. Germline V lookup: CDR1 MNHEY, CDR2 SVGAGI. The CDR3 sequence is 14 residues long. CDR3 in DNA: TGTGCCAGCAGTATAGCGGGAGGAACGTACGAGCAGTACTTC. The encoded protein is CASSIAGGTYEQYF.

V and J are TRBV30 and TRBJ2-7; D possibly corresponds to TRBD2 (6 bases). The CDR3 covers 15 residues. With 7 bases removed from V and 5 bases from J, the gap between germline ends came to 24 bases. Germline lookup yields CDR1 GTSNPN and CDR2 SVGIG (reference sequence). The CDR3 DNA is TGTGCCTTCAATCCCGGGGGTGCTGGGGAACACGAGCAGTACTTC. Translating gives CAFNPGGAGEHEQYF. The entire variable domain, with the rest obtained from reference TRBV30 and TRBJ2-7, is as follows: SQTIHQWPATLVQPVGSPLSLECTVEGTSNPNLYWYRQAAGRGLQLLFYSVGIGQISSEVPQNLSASRPQDRQFILSSKKLLLSDSGFYLCAFNPGGAGEHEQYFGPGTRLTVT.

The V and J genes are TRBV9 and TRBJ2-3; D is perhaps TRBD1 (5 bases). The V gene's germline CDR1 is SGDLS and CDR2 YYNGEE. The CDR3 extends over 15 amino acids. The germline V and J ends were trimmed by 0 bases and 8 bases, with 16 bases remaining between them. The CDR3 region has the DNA TGTGCCAGCAGCGTAGCAGAAGGGGCCCAAGGTACGCAGTATTTT. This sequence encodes CASSVAEGAQGTQYF.

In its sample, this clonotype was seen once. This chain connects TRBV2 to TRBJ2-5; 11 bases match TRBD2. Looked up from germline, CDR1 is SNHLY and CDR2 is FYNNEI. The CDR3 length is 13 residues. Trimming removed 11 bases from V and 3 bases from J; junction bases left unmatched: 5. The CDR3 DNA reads TGTGCCCACAGGGGACTAGCGGAAGAGACCCAGTACTTC. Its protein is CAHRGLAEETQYF.

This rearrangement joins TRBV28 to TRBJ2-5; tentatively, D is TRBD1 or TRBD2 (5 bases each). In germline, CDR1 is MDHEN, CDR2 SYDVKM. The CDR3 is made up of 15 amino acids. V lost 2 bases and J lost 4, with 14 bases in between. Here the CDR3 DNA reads TGTGCCAGCAGTTTAATCGGGACGGGGAGAGAGACCCAGTACTTC. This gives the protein CASSLIGTGRETQYF.

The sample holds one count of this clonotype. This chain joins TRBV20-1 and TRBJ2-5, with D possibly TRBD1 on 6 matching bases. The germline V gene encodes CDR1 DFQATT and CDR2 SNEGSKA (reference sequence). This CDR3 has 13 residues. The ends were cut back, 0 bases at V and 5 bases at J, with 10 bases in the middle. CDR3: CSARDGGKETQYF. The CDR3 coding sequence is TGCAGTGCTAGAGATGGGGGCAAGGAGACCCAGTACTTC.

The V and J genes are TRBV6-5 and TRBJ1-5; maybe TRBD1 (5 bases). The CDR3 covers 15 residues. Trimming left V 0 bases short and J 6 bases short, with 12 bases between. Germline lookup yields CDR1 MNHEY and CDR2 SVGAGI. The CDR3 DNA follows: TGTGCCAGCAGTTACTCAGGGGTCGGCGGTCAGCCCCAGCATTTT. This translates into CASSYSGVGGQPQHF.

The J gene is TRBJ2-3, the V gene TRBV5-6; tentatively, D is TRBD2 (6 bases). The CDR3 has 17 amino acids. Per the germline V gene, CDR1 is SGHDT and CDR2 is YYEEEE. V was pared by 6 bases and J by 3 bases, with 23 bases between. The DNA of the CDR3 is TGTGCCAGCACCACCCGCGGGGCGGGTCGGAAGACAGATACGCAGTATTTT. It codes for CASTTRGAGRKTDTQYF.

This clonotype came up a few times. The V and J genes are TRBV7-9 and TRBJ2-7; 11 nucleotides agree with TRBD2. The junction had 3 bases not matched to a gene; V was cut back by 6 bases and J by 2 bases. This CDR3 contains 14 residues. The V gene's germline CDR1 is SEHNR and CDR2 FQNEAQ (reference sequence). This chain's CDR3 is CASSLAGGPYEQYF. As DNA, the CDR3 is TGTGCCAGCAGTCTAGCGGGAGGCCCCTACGAGCAGTACTTC.

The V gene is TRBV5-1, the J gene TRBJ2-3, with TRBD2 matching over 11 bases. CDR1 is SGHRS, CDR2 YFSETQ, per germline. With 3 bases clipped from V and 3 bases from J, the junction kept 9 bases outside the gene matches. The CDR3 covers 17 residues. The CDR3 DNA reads TGCGCCAGCAGCTCGGGGGCCACTAGCGGGAGAACAGATACGCAGTATTTT. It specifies CASSSGATSGRTDTQYF.

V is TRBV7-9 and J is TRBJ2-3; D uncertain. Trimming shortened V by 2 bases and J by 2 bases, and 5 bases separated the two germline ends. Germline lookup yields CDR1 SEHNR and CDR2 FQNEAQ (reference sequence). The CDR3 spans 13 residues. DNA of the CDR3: TGTGCCAGCAGCTTATTAACCACAGATACGCAGTATTTT. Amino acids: CASSLLTTDTQYF.

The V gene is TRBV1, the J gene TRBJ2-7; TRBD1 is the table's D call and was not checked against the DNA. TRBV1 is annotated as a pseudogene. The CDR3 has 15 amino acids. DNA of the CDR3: TGCACCAGCAGCCAAGTAAGGACAGGAGGCTTGAAGCAGTACTTC. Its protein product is CTSSQVRTGGLKQYF.

The CDR3 region has the DNA TGTGCCAGTAGTACAAGACACGCAACTAATGAAAAACTGTTTTTT. This encodes CASSTRHATNEKLFF. The rearrangement joins TRBV19 to TRBJ1-4, with D uncertain. The CDR3 contains 15 residues. Germline V gene lookup returns CDR1 LNHDA and CDR2 SQIVND (reference sequence). The V end lost 4 bases, the J end lost 0 bases, and 9 bases lay between the germline ends.

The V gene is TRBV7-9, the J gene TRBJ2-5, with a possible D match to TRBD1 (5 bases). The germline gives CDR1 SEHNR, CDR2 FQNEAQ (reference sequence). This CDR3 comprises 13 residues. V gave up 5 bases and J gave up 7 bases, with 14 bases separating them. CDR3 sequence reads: CASSKTGDWTQYF. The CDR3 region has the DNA TGTGCCAGCAGCAAAACAGGAGATTGGACCCAGTACTTC.

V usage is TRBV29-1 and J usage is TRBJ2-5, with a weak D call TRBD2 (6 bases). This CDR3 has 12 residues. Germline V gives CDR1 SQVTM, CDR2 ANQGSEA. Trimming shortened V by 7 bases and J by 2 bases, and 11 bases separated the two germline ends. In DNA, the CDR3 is TGCAGCGGGGGGGTTTGGCAAGAGACCCAGTACTTC. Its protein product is CSGGVWQETQYF.

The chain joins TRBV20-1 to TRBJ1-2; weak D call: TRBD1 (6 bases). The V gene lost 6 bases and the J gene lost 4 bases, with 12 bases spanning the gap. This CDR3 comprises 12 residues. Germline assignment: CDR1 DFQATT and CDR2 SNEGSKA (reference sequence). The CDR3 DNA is TGCAGTGCGGAGGTAGGGGGCTATGGCTACACCTTC. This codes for CSAEVGGYGYTF.

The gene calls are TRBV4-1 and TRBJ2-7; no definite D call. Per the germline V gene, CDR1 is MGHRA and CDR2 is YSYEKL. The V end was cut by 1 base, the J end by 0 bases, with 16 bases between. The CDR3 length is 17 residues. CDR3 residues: CASSQGRVARSSYEQYF. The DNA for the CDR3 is TGCGCCAGCAGCCAAGGTCGTGTTGCGAGGAGCTCCTACGAGCAGTACTTC.

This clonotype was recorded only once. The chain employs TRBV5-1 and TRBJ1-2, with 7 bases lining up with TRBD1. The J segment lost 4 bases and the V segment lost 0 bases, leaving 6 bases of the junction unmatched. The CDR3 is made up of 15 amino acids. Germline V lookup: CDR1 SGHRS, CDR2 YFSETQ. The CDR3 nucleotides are TGCGCCAGCAGCTTGGAGATCACAGGGGCCTATGGCTACACCTTC. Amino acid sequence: CASSLEITGAYGYTF.

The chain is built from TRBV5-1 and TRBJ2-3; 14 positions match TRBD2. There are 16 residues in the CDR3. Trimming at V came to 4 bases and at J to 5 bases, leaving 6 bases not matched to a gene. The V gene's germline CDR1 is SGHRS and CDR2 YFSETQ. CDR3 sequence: CASSPGLAGGRDTQYF. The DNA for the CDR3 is TGCGCCAGCAGCCCAGGACTAGCGGGAGGAAGAGATACGCAGTATTTT.

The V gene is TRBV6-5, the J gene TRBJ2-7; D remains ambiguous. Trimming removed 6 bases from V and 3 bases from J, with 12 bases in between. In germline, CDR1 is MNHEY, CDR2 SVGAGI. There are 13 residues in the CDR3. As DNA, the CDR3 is TGTGCCAGCAGCTCCGGGCCAAACTACGAGCAGTACTTC. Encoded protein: CASSSGPNYEQYF.